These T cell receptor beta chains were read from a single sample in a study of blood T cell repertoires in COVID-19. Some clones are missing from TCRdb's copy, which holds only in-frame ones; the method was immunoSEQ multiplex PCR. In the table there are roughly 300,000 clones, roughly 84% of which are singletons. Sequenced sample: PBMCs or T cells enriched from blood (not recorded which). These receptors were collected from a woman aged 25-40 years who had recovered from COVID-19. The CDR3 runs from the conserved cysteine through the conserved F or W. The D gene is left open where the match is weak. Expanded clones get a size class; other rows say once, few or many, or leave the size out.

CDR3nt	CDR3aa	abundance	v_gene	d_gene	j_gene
TGTGCCAGCAGTTCCCTCAGGGGGGAAGCTTTCTTT	CASSSLRGEAFF	NA	TRBV27	TRBD1	TRBJ1-1
TGTGCCAGCAGTAGGACAGAACGGTATGGCTACACCTTC	CASSRTERYGYTF	few	TRBV6-5	NA	TRBJ1-2
TGCGCCAGCAGCTCCGGAGGGGAGGGCTATGGCTACACCTTC	CASSSGGEGYGYTF	NA	TRBV5-1	NA	TRBJ1-2
TGTGCCAGCAGTAAATTGGGGACAGGGGCCAACTATGGCTACACCTTC	CASSKLGTGANYGYTF	NA	TRBV25-1	TRBD1	TRBJ1-2
TGTGCCAGCAGTCTGGGGGGCTCTGGAAACACCATATATTTT	CASSLGGSGNTIYF	once	TRBV28	NA	TRBJ1-3
TGTGCCAGCCCTACCCGGGGGGTGCAGAATTCACCCCTCCACTTT	CASPTRGVQNSPLHF	NA	TRBV7-2	NA	TRBJ1-6
TGTGCCAGTAGTACAACAGGGGGCCTTGGCTACACCTTC	CASSTTGGLGYTF	NA	TRBV19	TRBD1	TRBJ1-2
TGTGCCAGCAGCCAAGATAGGGCAACAGGGCCTAGCAATCAGCCCCAGCATTTT	CASSQDRATGPSNQPQHF	NA	TRBV3-1/TRBV3-2	NA	TRBJ1-5
TGTGCCAGCAGCCCCGCGGGTTATAGCAATCAGCCCCAGCATTTT	CASSPAGYSNQPQHF	NA	TRBV7-9	NA	TRBJ1-5
TGTGCCAGCTCACTACTAGCGGGGGAATACAATGAGCAGTTCTTC	CASSLLAGEYNEQFF	once	TRBV18	TRBD2	TRBJ2-1
TGTGCCAGCAGCTTAGAGCAGGGGTTAAATCGGGCGACTAACTACAATGAGCAGTTCTTC	CASSLEQGLNRATNYNEQFF	NA	TRBV11-3	NA	TRBJ2-1
TGTGCCAGCAGTGGGGACAGGGCCGCGGGCGGCTACACCTTC	CASSGDRAAGGYTF	NA	TRBV28	TRBD1	TRBJ1-2
TGTGCCAGCATGCTGTATGGGGGACAGGGGGCCTACGAGCAGTACTTC	CASMLYGGQGAYEQYF	NA	TRBV28	TRBD1	TRBJ2-7
TGTGCCAGCAGCTCAATACAGGGTGTTAGTTCACCCCTCCACTTT	CASSSIQGVSSPLHF	NA	TRBV7-9	NA	TRBJ1-6
TGTGCCACCGGGCGGGGGAGCTCCTACGAGCAGTACTTC	CATGRGSSYEQYF	NA	TRBV7-2	TRBD2	TRBJ2-7
TGTGCCACCAGCAGAGTGGAACAGGAAGGCTACACCTTC	CATSRVEQEGYTF	NA	TRBV15	NA	TRBJ1-2
TGTGCCAGTAGTATCCGGACAGGGGGCTCTAGCAATCAGCCCCAGCATTTT	CASSIRTGGSSNQPQHF	NA	TRBV19	TRBD1	TRBJ1-5
TGTGCCAGCAGTGACAGGGGGCCCACTGAAGCTTTCTTT	CASSDRGPTEAFF	NA	TRBV6-1	TRBD1	TRBJ1-1
TGTGCCAGCAGTTGGAGGGTCAATCAGCCCCAGCATTTT	CASSWRVNQPQHF	NA	TRBV28	NA	TRBJ1-5
TGCAGTGCTAGTGGACAGGCGGGCCCTTGGGGGACCCAGTACTTC	CSASGQAGPWGTQYF	NA	TRBV20-1	TRBD1	TRBJ2-5
TGTGCCAGCAGCCGGACAGGGGCGGACACTGAAGCTTTCTTT	CASSRTGADTEAFF	NA	TRBV3-1/TRBV3-2	TRBD1	TRBJ1-1
TGTGCCAGCAGTTATGGGGGGTATGACTATGGCTACACCTTC	CASSYGGYDYGYTF	once	TRBV6-5	NA	TRBJ1-2
TGTGCCAGCAGCGTATCCCCCGGACGGACATGGGGGGAAGAGACCCAGTACTTC	CASSVSPGRTWGEETQYF	NA	TRBV9	NA	TRBJ2-5
TGTGCCAGCAATTCGGGAAGAACTACAGATACGCAGTATTTT	CASNSGRTTDTQYF	NA	TRBV2	NA	TRBJ2-3
TGCGCCAGCAGTCGTGCGGGACAGGGGTCGTCCGAGCAGTACTTC	CASSRAGQGSSEQYF	NA	TRBV4-1	TRBD1	TRBJ2-7
TGTGCCAGCAGTTCCGACCGGGACAGGACTTACAATGAGCAGTTCTTC	CASSSDRDRTYNEQFF	NA	TRBV6-2/TRBV6-3	TRBD1	TRBJ2-1
TGTGCCAGCTCACCCGTGGCGGGGGGGATGGATGAGCAGTTCTTC	CASSPVAGGMDEQFF	NA	TRBV18	TRBD2	TRBJ2-1
TGTGCCAGCAGACCCTGGAACAGGGGATCCGCCAAAAACATTCAGTACTTC	CASRPWNRGSAKNIQYF	NA	TRBV28	TRBD1	TRBJ2-4
TGTGCCAGCAGCGTAGACCCGGGAACAACTAATGAAAAACTGTTTTTT	CASSVDPGTTNEKLFF	NA	TRBV9	NA	TRBJ1-4
TGTGCCAGCAGCCAAAGAGGCACTGAAGCTTTCTTT	CASSQRGTEAFF	NA	TRBV14	NA	TRBJ1-1
TGTGCCAGCAGTTTAAAGGGGACAGGGGGCAAGGTGTACGAGCAGTACTTC	CASSLKGTGGKVYEQYF	NA	TRBV27	TRBD1	TRBJ2-7
TGCAGCGTTTGGGAAGGGGGAACTGAAGCTTTCTTT	CSVWEGGTEAFF	NA	TRBV29-1	NA	TRBJ1-1
TGTGCCAGCAGCGCCGGGGGGGCCGGGGAGCTGTTTTTT	CASSAGGAGELFF	NA	TRBV9	TRBD2	TRBJ2-2
TGTGCCAGCAGTGACGGACAAGCCACTTCACCCCTCCACTTT	CASSDGQATSPLHF	NA	TRBV6-1	NA	TRBJ1-6
TGTGCCAGCAGGCCTGGAGGGTTCAATCAGCCCCAGCATTTT	CASRPGGFNQPQHF	NA	TRBV27	NA	TRBJ1-5
TGTGCCAGCAGTTCCGGACTAGCGGGGGGCCTCTACGAGCAGTACTTC	CASSSGLAGGLYEQYF	NA	TRBV5-4	TRBD2	TRBJ2-7
TGTGCTGGCAGGGAAGGGGGCACTGAAGCTTTCTTT	CAGREGGTEAFF	NA	TRBV30	NA	TRBJ1-1
TGTGCCAGCAGCTTCCCTCGGGGAAGCTCCTACGAGCAGTACTTC	CASSFPRGSSYEQYF	NA	TRBV28	NA	TRBJ2-7
TGTGCCAGCGGGGGGTCACTAGCGGGCGCCACCGGGGAGCTGTTTTTT	CASGGSLAGATGELFF	once	TRBV7-8	TRBD2	TRBJ2-2
TGTGCCAGCAGCCGACCTAGGGGAGGGACTGAAGCTTTCTTT	CASSRPRGGTEAFF	NA	TRBV4-2	NA	TRBJ1-1
TGTGCCAGCAGCTGGGGACAGGGCACTAGCAATCAGCCCCAGCATTTT	CASSWGQGTSNQPQHF	few	TRBV7-2	TRBD1	TRBJ1-5
TGTGCCAGTAGTATAGTAATACCGGGACTAGCGGGGGGGCCCCTCAATGAGCAGTTCTTC	CASSIVIPGLAGGPLNEQFF	NA	TRBV19	TRBD2	TRBJ2-1
TGTGCCAGCAGAACGGCGAGGAGGGATGGCTACACCTTC	CASRTARRDGYTF	NA	TRBV2	NA	TRBJ1-2
TGTGCCAGCAGCTTAGTTCGGAGTAGGAACACCGGGGAGCTGTTTTTT	CASSLVRSRNTGELFF	NA	TRBV7-2	NA	TRBJ2-2